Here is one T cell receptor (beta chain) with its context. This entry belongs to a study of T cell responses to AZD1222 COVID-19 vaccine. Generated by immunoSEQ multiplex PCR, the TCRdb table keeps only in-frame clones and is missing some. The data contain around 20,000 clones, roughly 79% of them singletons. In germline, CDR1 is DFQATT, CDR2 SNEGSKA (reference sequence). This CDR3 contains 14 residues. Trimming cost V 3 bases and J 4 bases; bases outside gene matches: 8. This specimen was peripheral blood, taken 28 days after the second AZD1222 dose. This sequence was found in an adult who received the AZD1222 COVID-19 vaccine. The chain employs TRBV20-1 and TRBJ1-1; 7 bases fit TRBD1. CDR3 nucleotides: TGCAGTGCTAGTATCCCGACAGGGCCCACTGAAGCTTTCTTT. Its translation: CSASIPTGPTEAFF.